The 16 T cell receptor beta chains given below trace back to one sample, sequenced in a study of cytomegalovirus exposure and HLA in healthy donors (dated by TCRdb to between 2016 and 2019). Libraries were built with the immunoSEQ multiplex PCR assay. For the multiplex PCR, a mixture combining 60 forward primers for TCR Vbeta segments and 13 reverse primers for TCR Jbeta segments was used. TCRdb provides this immuneACCESS table in a form limited to in-frame rearrangements. Some clones are lacking; in checked studies, under half of them reflect an unresolved V gene, and why the rest are absent is not known. This sample has about 130,000 clones in its table, and about two thirds of those were observed once. The ten largest clones represent roughly 3% of the sample. Material for sequencing was PBMCs. The receptors were sampled from a human donor in good health.

The V and J genes are TRBV14 and TRBJ2-1; 9 positions agree with TRBD2. The CDR3 sequence is 14 residues long. Germline trimming cut 3 bases from V and 6 bases from J; bases unmatched to any gene: 3. Germline V gene data show CDR1 as SGHDN and CDR2 as FVKESK. The CDR3 protein is CASSQSSGVNEQFF. In DNA form, the CDR3 reads TGTGCCAGCAGCCAGTCTAGCGGGGTCAATGAGCAGTTCTTC.

This clone was seen a handful of times. This chain joins TRBV19 and TRBJ1-5, with 9 bases matching TRBD1. Per the germline V gene, CDR1 is LNHDA and CDR2 is SQIVND (reference sequence). The trim removed 3 bases at V and 7 bases at J, leaving 10 bases unmatched. The CDR3 runs 16 residues. The CDR3 coding sequence is TGTGCCAGTAGTATCTACCCGACAGGGGGAAGGCAGCCCCAGCATTTT. Translated: CASSIYPTGGRQPQHF. Supplemented by reference TRBV19 and TRBJ1-5, the full variable domain reads DGGITQSPKYLFRKEGQNVTLSCEQNLNHDAMYWYRQDPGQGLRLIYYSQIVNDFQKGDIAEGYSVSREKKESFPLTVTSAQKNPTAFYLCASSIYPTGGRQPQHFGDGTRLSIL.

This clone appeared a single time. The chain couples TRBV28 to TRBJ2-1; maybe TRBD1 (5 bases). The CDR3 contains 15 residues. Germline CDR1 is MDHEN and CDR2 is SYDVKM. V dropped 5 bases and J dropped 4 bases, with 15 bases sitting between them. For the CDR3, the DNA is TGTGCCAGCAGTCTCGACTTGGGGCTTTACAATGAGCAGTTCTTC. Its translation is CASSLDLGLYNEQFF.

The chain recombines TRBV6-1 with TRBJ1-1; D possibly corresponds to TRBD1 (5 bases). V was shortened by 2 bases and J by 1 base, with 11 bases between the two germline ends. The CDR3 sequence is 15 residues long. The germline V gene encodes CDR1 MNHNS and CDR2 SASEGT. The CDR3 region is CASSEQGRTNTEAFF. CDR3 in DNA: TGTGCCAGCAGTGAACAGGGTCGGACGAACACTGAAGCTTTCTTT.

The rearrangement uses TRBV6-5 and TRBJ2-1; the match to TRBD2 covers 10 bases. Germline-derived CDR1 and CDR2 are MNHEY and SVGAGI. The CDR3 consists of 15 residues. The J segment lost 6 bases and the V segment lost 4 bases, leaving 6 bases of the junction unmatched. The CDR3 reads CASSWLAGVSNEQFF. CDR3 DNA: TGTGCCAGCAGTTGGCTAGCGGGGGTTAGCAATGAGCAGTTCTTC.

This clone was picked up a small number of times. The rearrangement joins TRBV7-2 to TRBJ1-5; TRBD1 matches at 7 bases. This CDR3 has 14 amino acids. Germline lookup yields CDR1 SGHTA and CDR2 FQGNSA. The V gene end was trimmed by 2 bases and the J gene end by 7 bases; junction bases not matched to a gene: 5. CDR3 residues: CASSLRGGEQPQHF. The CDR3 DNA follows: TGTGCCAGCAGCTTAAGAGGGGGCGAACAGCCCCAGCATTTT.

V usage is TRBV7-9 and J usage is TRBJ2-2; 8 bases align to TRBD1. This CDR3 is built from 16 residues. Per the germline V gene, CDR1 is SEHNR and CDR2 is FQNEAQ (reference sequence). V lost 3 bases and J lost 5; bases outside the gene matches: 8. CDR3 loop: CASSFGDRGGTGELFF. CDR3 nucleotide sequence: TGTGCCAGCAGCTTTGGAGACAGGGGCGGAACCGGGGAGCTGTTTTTT.

This clone showed up just a few times. The gene calls are TRBV27 and TRBJ2-1, with TRBD2 matching over 14 bases. V gave up 6 bases and J gave up 8 bases; unmatched junction bases: 12. This CDR3 is 17 amino acids long. CDR1 and CDR2 (germline): MNHEY, SMNVEV (reference sequence). CDR3 protein: CASRTNLGLAGVDEQFF. The CDR3 region has the DNA TGTGCCAGCAGAACAAACTTGGGACTAGCGGGAGTGGATGAGCAGTTCTTC.

The chain combines TRBV5-1 with TRBJ2-5; TRBD2 agrees at 7 bases. There are 13 residues in the CDR3. V gave up 4 bases and J gave up 6 bases; unmatched junction bases: 6. Per the germline V gene, CDR1 is SGHRS and CDR2 is YFSETQ. CDR3 DNA: TGCGCCAGCAGCCAACCGACTAGCCAGACCCAGTACTTC. Translating it yields CASSQPTSQTQYF.

This clone was observed a few times. The chain links TRBV28 to TRBJ2-4, with 10 bases aligning to TRBD1. The V gene's germline CDR1 is MDHEN and CDR2 SYDVKM. With 5 bases clipped from V and 8 bases from J, the junction kept 12 bases outside the gene matches. The CDR3 is made up of 16 amino acids. The CDR3 spells CASSLGQGNPPHIQYF. The CDR3 DNA reads TGTGCCAGCAGTCTGGGACAGGGGAACCCCCCCCACATTCAGTACTTC. Full variable domain (outside the CDR3, taken from reference TRBV28 and TRBJ2-4): DVKVTQSSRYLVKRTGEKVFLECVQDMDHENMFWYRQDPGLGLRLIYFSYDVKMKEKGDIPEGYSVSREKKERFSLILESASTNQTSMYLCASSLGQGNPPHIQYFGAGTRLSVL.

The chain is built from TRBV29-1 and TRBJ2-3; tentatively, D is TRBD1 (6 bases). The germline CDR1 and CDR2 sequences are SQVTM and ANQGSEA. V dropped 4 bases and J dropped 3 bases, with 17 bases sitting between them. The CDR3 runs to 15 residues. The CDR3 coding sequence is TGCAGCGTTGGGAACCGGGCAGGGGTTACAGATACGCAGTATTTT. Protein sequence: CSVGNRAGVTDTQYF.

The chain has TRBV29-1 and TRBJ1-3, with D perhaps TRBD1 (6 bases). CDR1 is SQVTM, CDR2 ANQGSEA, per germline. The germline V and J ends were trimmed by 5 bases and 1 base, with 18 bases remaining between them. The CDR3 sequence is 16 residues long. The CDR3 nucleotides are TGCAGCGTTTTAGGACAGCCGCTCGCTTCTGGAAACACCATATATTTT. Translating gives CSVLGQPLASGNTIYF.

This rearrangement joins TRBV6-5 to TRBJ1-5, with a possible D match to TRBD1 (6 bases). The CDR3 runs to 12 residues. In germline, CDR1 is MNHEY, CDR2 SVGAGI. Trimming shortened V by 6 bases and J by 7 bases, and 10 bases separated the two germline ends. CDR3 nucleotides: TGTGCCAGCAGCACGGGGGGCCAGCCCCAGCATTTT. Its translation: CASSTGGQPQHF.

The chain carries TRBV27 and TRBJ2-1, with D uncertain. This CDR3 has 14 residues. Trimming stripped 3 bases from V and 0 bases from J, with 6 bases between. CDR1 is MNHEY and CDR2 is SMNVEV in the germline V gene (reference sequence). CDR3 DNA: TGTGCCAGCAGTTTTCTTAGCTCCTACAATGAGCAGTTCTTC. Translated, it gives CASSFLSSYNEQFF.

This clone was seen a handful of times. V is TRBV7-9 and J is TRBJ1-2; 7 nucleotides agree with TRBD1. This CDR3 has 13 amino acids. Germline lookup yields CDR1 SEHNR and CDR2 FQNEAQ (reference sequence). Unmatched junction bases numbered 11, after V lost 10 bases and J lost 6 bases. CDR3 DNA sequence: TGTGCCACTATCCGGACAGGCGGGAATGGCTACACCTTC. This gives the protein CATIRTGGNGYTF.

The chain has TRBV12-1 and TRBJ2-7; the table's D call TRBD2 went unverified against the DNA. TRBV12-1 is designated a pseudogene. The length of the CDR3 is 16 residues. The CDR3 spells CASSSSSGRECYEQYF. The CDR3 DNA is TGTGCCAGCAGTTCATCGAGCGGGAGGGAGTGTTACGAGCAGTACTTC.